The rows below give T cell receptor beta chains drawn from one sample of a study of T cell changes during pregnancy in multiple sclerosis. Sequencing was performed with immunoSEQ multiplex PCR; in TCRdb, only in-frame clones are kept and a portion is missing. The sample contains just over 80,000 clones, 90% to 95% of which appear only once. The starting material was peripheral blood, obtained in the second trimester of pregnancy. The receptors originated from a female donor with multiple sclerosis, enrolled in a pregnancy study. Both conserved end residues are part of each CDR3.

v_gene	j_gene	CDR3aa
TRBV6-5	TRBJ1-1	CASLGGGNTEAFF
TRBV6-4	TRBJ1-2	CASSEDPGQTRIYGYTF
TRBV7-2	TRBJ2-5	CASSLVLQKQETQYF
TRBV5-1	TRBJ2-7	CASSRSPGTGLEQYF
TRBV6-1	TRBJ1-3	CASSEAGTGVGNTIYF
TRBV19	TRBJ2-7	CASSNQGSGLGEQYF
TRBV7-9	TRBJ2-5	CASSSAGGTETQYF
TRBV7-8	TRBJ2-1	CASSWERDRRRSYNEQFF
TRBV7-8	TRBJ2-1	CASSRTSGSRTYNEQFF
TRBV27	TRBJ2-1	CASSLSGAGGPHEQFF
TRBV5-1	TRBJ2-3	CASRLSGKTTDTQYF
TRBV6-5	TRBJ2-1	CASWPGSDYNEQFF
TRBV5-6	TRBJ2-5	CASSYTGLALQETQYF
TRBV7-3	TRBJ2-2	CASSLSGTGELFF
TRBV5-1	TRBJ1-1	CASSPFAGREAFF
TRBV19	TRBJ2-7	CASSFGTGVIYEQYF
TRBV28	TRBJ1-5	CASSPQTGGQPQHF
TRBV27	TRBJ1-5	CASSYRDRAAYQPQHF
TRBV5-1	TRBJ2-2	CASSLGPPSGNTGELFF
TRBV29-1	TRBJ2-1	CSVLAGSYNEQFF
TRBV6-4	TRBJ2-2	CASSAANTGELFF
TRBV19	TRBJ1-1	CASSHGNTEAFF
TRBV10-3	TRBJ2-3	CAISEVSSGPDTQYF
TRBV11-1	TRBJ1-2	CASSPTTGGVGYTF
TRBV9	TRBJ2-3	CASSVGQGSFTDTQYF
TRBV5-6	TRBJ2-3	CASSLAGQGGDTQYF
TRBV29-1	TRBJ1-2	CSVLGTENYGYTF
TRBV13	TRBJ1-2	CASSLGRSESGYTF
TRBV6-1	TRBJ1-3	CASSEAWQGSSGNTIYF
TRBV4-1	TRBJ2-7	CASSQTGQGAYEQYF
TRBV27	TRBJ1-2	CASSFSGQGFFNYGYTF
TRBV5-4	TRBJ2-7	CASSLAPGGQSYEQYF
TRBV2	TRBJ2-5	CASSQLAGTKETQYF
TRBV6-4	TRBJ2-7	CASSDSCSGRVSYEQYF
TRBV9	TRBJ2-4	CASSEQQGGLNIQYF
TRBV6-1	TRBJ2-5	CASSSRGVWETQYF
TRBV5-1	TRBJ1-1	CASSLDGVRSAFF
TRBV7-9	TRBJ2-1	CASSLLAGVEQFF
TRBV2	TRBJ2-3	CASASGRRDTQYF
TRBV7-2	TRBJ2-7	CASSLALAVTYEQYF
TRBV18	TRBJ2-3	CASSSTDWGTGTDTQYF
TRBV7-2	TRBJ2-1	CASSLVQRSNEQFF
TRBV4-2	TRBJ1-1	CASSMVGGPNTEAFF
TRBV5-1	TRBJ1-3	CASSPDRGQGNTIYF
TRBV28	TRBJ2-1	CASSLPSLAGGSYNEQFF